This is a list of T cell receptor beta chains from one sample in a study of beta chain features in type 1 diabetes. TCRdb's table, derived via immunoSEQ multiplex PCR, lists solely in-frame clones and lacks some. The sample contains around 280,000 clones, approximately 15% of which appear only once. The specimen sequenced was naive CD4+ T cells from blood. These receptors were obtained from a man aged 18 to 29 with type 1 diabetes. Each CDR3 is given without its conserved first and last residue. The order of the fields is D gene, V gene, J gene, CDR3 length, CDR3 protein. A D gene is named only where the DNA matches it firmly.

>.|TRBV7-9|TRBJ1-2|12
ASSLETENYGYT
>TRBD2|TRBV10-3|TRBJ2-4|16
AISPSGSQVGAKNIQY
>.|TRBV5-1|TRBJ2-5|12
ASSFQPGEETQY
>.|TRBV5-4|TRBJ1-1|12
ASSFKTGKTEAF
>TRBD1|TRBV29-1|TRBJ1-4|12
SVPEGANNEKLF
>TRBD1|TRBV14|TRBJ1-2|13
ASSQGDRANYGYT
>.|TRBV4-1|TRBJ2-3|14
ASSQAWRGSTDTQY
>TRBD1|TRBV7-9|TRBJ1-2|13
ASSPGQGSNYGYT
>.|TRBV5-4|TRBJ2-6|15
ASSLVTGSSGANVLT
>TRBD2|TRBV28|TRBJ2-1|12
ASLVERGGFEQF
>TRBD2|TRBV12-5|TRBJ2-2|14
ASGLRLAGNTGELF
>TRBD2|TRBV11-2|TRBJ2-3|14
ASSSPRGGRTDTQY
>TRBD2|TRBV4-3|TRBJ2-7|15
ASSQESRLAVNYEQY
>TRBD1|TRBV4-3|TRBJ1-5|13
ASSRARTGSQPQH
>.|TRBV2|TRBJ2-5|14
ASSEVGPRTGETQY
>TRBD2|TRBV7-2|TRBJ2-7|15
ASSLRTSGSVSYEQY
>.|TRBV9|TRBJ1-3|13
ASSVVAGSGNTIY
>.|TRBV5-8|TRBJ1-1|12
ASSWRRGNTEAF
>.|TRBV27|TRBJ1-1|13
ASSLSFSGGTEAF
>.|TRBV7-2|TRBJ2-5|11
ASSPTFGETQY
>.|TRBV29-1|TRBJ2-1|13
SAGLPTSSYNEQF
>.|TRBV7-9|TRBJ1-1|13
ASSLQGIRNTEAF
>TRBD2|TRBV28|TRBJ2-5|13
ASSSPGGGGETQY
>TRBD1|TRBV27|TRBJ2-1|13
ASSLWGQVGNEQF
>TRBD1|TRBV2|TRBJ2-7|12
ASRVRQGAYEQY
>TRBD1|TRBV9|TRBJ2-5|14
ASSVAPQGAVETQY
>TRBD2|TRBV25-1|TRBJ2-3|13
ATLLGGGYTDTQY
>.|TRBV9|TRBJ1-3|12
ASSVTGFGNTIY
>TRBD1|TRBV9|TRBJ1-1|14
ASSPGVTGRGTEAF
>.|TRBV28|TRBJ1-1|10
ASSSRGTEAF
>TRBD2|TRBV5-1|TRBJ2-1|13
ASSQRTSGGTEQF
>TRBD2|TRBV2|TRBJ2-1|17
ASSEGRGTSGGRYNEQF
>TRBD2|TRBV7-9|TRBJ2-2|14
ASSLLSGRGTGELF
>TRBD2|TRBV5-5|TRBJ2-5|13
ASSPGLAGDETQY
>TRBD1|TRBV28|TRBJ2-1|14
ASSLQGQGAYNEQF
>.|TRBV1|TRBJ2-5|15
TSSQDFGTRCQETQY
>.|TRBV5-1|TRBJ1-4|11
ASSLGTEEKLF
>.|TRBV7-9|TRBJ2-7|14
ASSPGTGQSSYEQY
>TRBD2|TRBV5-1|TRBJ2-7|15
ASSWGGTSGDSYEQY
>.|TRBV4-2|TRBJ2-1|14
ASSRADSRSYNEQF
>TRBD2|TRBV4-3|TRBJ2-1|14
ASSQVAGGAYNEQF
>TRBD1|TRBV30|TRBJ1-2|13
AWSSTDRGTYGYT
>.|TRBV2|TRBJ1-1|11
ASSVGVMGEAF
>TRBD2|TRBV5-1|TRBJ2-5|12
ASSSSGSGETQY
>.|TRBV18|TRBJ1-1|12
ASSPLRGNTEAF
>TRBD1|TRBV28|TRBJ2-7|13
ASSLPTGKNYEQY
>.|TRBV9|TRBJ2-2|13
ASSARTVPTGELF
>TRBD1|TRBV5-6|TRBJ1-1|12
ASSFGTGRTEAF
>TRBD2|TRBV15|TRBJ2-5|13
ATSRGASGEETQY
>TRBD2|TRBV5-4|TRBJ2-3|15
ASSLPVAGGPGDTQY
>TRBD2|TRBV7-9|TRBJ2-5|14
ALDRAGGPGQETQY
>.|TRBV15|TRBJ1-4|9
ATSTYEKLF
>.|TRBV20-1|TRBJ2-1|9
SANRVNEQF